This is a list of T cell receptor beta chains from one sample in a study of shared clonotypes between healthy human individuals. Sequencing was performed with immunoSEQ multiplex PCR; in TCRdb, only in-frame clones are kept and a portion is missing. The sample holds over 750,000 clones; 96% are singletons and the top ten take about 0.22%. Sequenced input: naive CD8+ T cells sorted from blood. All receptors derive from a man aged 30 to 39 in good health. Each CDR3 is given with its conserved first and last residue. The D gene is left open where the match is weak. Some rows have no size entry. The others give once, few or many, or a class for an expanded clone.

CDR3 length	V gene	J gene	D gene	clone size	CDR3 protein	CDR3 DNA
16	TRBV29-1	TRBJ2-1	TRBD2	NA	CSVEGLAGGAYNEQFF	TGCAGCGTTGAAGGACTAGCGGGAGGCGCTTACAATGAGCAGTTCTTC
15	TRBV4-1	TRBJ2-7	TRBD2	NA	CASSNPGLASYEQYF	TGCGCCAGCAGCAACCCGGGACTAGCGAGCTACGAGCAGTACTTC
15	TRBV19	TRBJ1-5	NA	NA	CASSIGQRSYQPQHF	TGTGCCAGTAGTATAGGACAGCGTTCGTATCAGCCCCAGCATTTT
15	TRBV10-3	TRBJ2-2	NA	NA	CATLVQQMNTGELFF	TGTGCCACCCTGGTTCAGCAGATGAACACCGGGGAGCTGTTTTTT
17	TRBV12-5	TRBJ2-3	TRBD1	NA	CASGLVRTGVSTDTQYF	TGTGCTAGTGGTTTGGTAAGGACAGGCGTCAGCACAGATACGCAGTATTTT
14	TRBV11-2	TRBJ2-3	NA	NA	CASSLNAGVDTQYF	TGTGCCAGCAGCTTAAACGCCGGAGTAGATACGCAGTATTTT
14	TRBV9	TRBJ2-7	TRBD1	NA	CASSVGDRGYEQYF	TGTGCCAGCAGCGTAGGGGACAGGGGTTACGAGCAGTACTTC
16	TRBV27	TRBJ2-7	NA	NA	CASSLLRMTRTDEQYF	TGTGCCAGCAGTTTATTAAGGATGACCCGAACCGACGAGCAGTACTTC
16	TRBV27	TRBJ2-3	TRBD2	NA	CASSPNQGLATDTQYF	TGTGCCAGCAGTCCCAACCAGGGACTAGCGACAGATACGCAGTATTTT
18	TRBV13	TRBJ2-7	TRBD2	NA	CASSLSVGLAGPYYEQYF	TGTGCCAGCAGCTTAAGTGTTGGACTAGCGGGCCCTTACTACGAGCAGTACTTC
13	TRBV10-3	TRBJ2-1	NA	NA	CAITSEPYNEQFF	TGTGCCATCACTTCTGAGCCCTACAATGAGCAGTTCTTC
14	TRBV5-4	TRBJ2-7	NA	NA	CASSPRDSSYEQYF	TGTGCCAGCAGCCCACGGGACTCCTCCTACGAGCAGTACTTC
11	TRBV25-1	TRBJ2-5	NA	NA	CASSDKETQYF	TGTGCCAGCAGTGACAAAGAGACCCAGTACTTC
15	TRBV27	TRBJ2-7	TRBD1	once	CASRAGQGHPYEQYF	TGTGCCAGCAGGGCGGGACAGGGCCATCCTTACGAGCAGTACTTC
13	TRBV7-7	TRBJ2-7	NA	NA	CASSPSGGYEQYF	TGTGCTAGCAGCCCTTCGGGTGGGTACGAGCAGTACTTC
17	TRBV4-3	TRBJ2-1	NA	NA	CASSQPPYRVSYNEQFF	TGCGCCAGCAGCCAGCCGCCGTACAGGGTATCCTACAATGAGCAGTTCTTC
16	TRBV6-6	TRBJ2-2	NA	NA	CASSYLGPTDTGELFF	TGTGCCAGCAGTTATCTGGGGCCGACGGACACCGGGGAGCTGTTTTTT
16	TRBV7-9	TRBJ2-1	NA	once	CASSQKDTKNYNEQFF	TGTGCCAGCAGCCAAAAAGACACGAAGAACTACAATGAGCAGTTCTTC
13	TRBV29-1	TRBJ2-7	TRBD1	NA	CSVQPGQGSEQYF	TGCAGCGTCCAACCGGGACAGGGGTCCGAGCAGTACTTC
17	TRBV7-9	TRBJ1-3	TRBD1	NA	CASTSSPGQRSGNTIYF	TGTGCCAGCACCTCTTCCCCGGGACAGAGATCTGGAAACACCATATATTTT
11	TRBV7-9	TRBJ2-3	NA	NA	CASSLQDTQYF	TGTGCCAGCAGCCTCCAAGATACGCAGTATTTT
15	TRBV7-9	TRBJ2-7	NA	NA	CASSPSSRGSYEQYF	TGTGCCAGCAGCCCCTCTTCAAGGGGATCCTACGAGCAGTACTTC
12	TRBV29-1	TRBJ2-1	TRBD2	NA	CSVQTSRVEQFF	TGCAGCGTCCAGACTAGCAGGGTTGAGCAGTTCTTC
14	TRBV7-3	TRBJ2-1	NA	NA	CASRQSGTSNEQFF	TGTGCCAGCCGTCAATCCGGGACATCCAATGAGCAGTTCTTC
15	TRBV19	TRBJ2-7	TRBD1	NA	CASSIETGVSYEQYF	TGTGCCAGTAGTATCGAGACAGGGGTATCCTACGAGCAGTACTTC
13	TRBV18	TRBJ2-7	TRBD2	NA	CASSQRGSYEQYF	TGTGCCAGCTCACAGCGGGGGTCCTACGAGCAGTACTTC
15	TRBV7-7	TRBJ2-5	NA	once	CASSLWAGVRETQYF	TGTGCTAGCAGCTTATGGGCCGGCGTCAGGGAGACCCAGTACTTC
13	TRBV2	TRBJ2-7	TRBD2	NA	CASTGLAAYEQYF	TGTGCCAGCACAGGACTAGCGGCGTACGAGCAGTACTTC
16	TRBV29-1	TRBJ2-3	TRBD2	NA	CSVETYHGGSSDTQYF	TGCAGCGTTGAGACGTATCACGGCGGGAGTTCAGATACGCAGTATTTT
12	TRBV12-5	TRBJ2-3	NA	once	CASGLGGDTQYF	TGTGCTAGTGGCCTGGGAGGAGATACGCAGTATTTT
15	TRBV19	TRBJ2-7	TRBD1	NA	CASSPGQGAFYEQYF	TGTGCCAGTAGCCCGGGACAGGGGGCCTTCTACGAGCAGTACTTC
15	TRBV28	TRBJ2-7	NA	NA	CASSLPMDRAYEQYF	TGTGCCAGCAGCCTGCCGATGGACAGAGCCTACGAGCAGTACTTC
17	TRBV5-1	TRBJ2-7	TRBD2	NA	CASSLEGMGLARSEQYF	TGCGCCAGCAGCTTGGAGGGTATGGGACTAGCGAGGAGCGAGCAGTACTTC
14	TRBV21-1	TRBJ1-5	NA	NA	CASSKRLAGKPQHF	TGTGCCAGCAGCAAACGGTTGGCGGGCAAGCCCCAGCATTTT
14	TRBV27	TRBJ2-7	TRBD1	NA	CASSWRQGGYEQYF	TGTGCCAGCAGTTGGCGACAGGGTGGCTACGAGCAGTACTTC
13	TRBV5-1	TRBJ1-3	NA	few	CASSLVPESGIYF	TGCGCCAGCAGCTTGGTACCGGAGTCCGGCATATATTTT
14	TRBV30	TRBJ1-5	NA	NA	CAWRFPSGNQPQHF	TGTGCCTGGAGGTTCCCCTCGGGAAATCAGCCCCAGCATTTT
18	TRBV28	TRBJ2-3	NA	once	CASTIMLEGGRITDTQYF	TGTGCCAGCACCATCATGCTAGAGGGGGGACGAATCACAGATACGCAGTATTTT
15	TRBV7-6	TRBJ2-7	NA	once	CASSLVSGPSYEQYF	TGTGCCAGCAGCTTAGTTTCGGGGCCCTCCTACGAGCAGTACTTC
18	TRBV13	TRBJ2-5	TRBD2	NA	CASSPPRLAGSEQETQYF	TGTGCCAGCAGCCCCCCTAGACTAGCGGGGTCGGAACAAGAGACCCAGTACTTC
12	TRBV27	TRBJ2-7	NA	NA	CASSQIGDEQYF	TGTGCCAGCAGTCAGATCGGGGACGAGCAGTACTTC
16	TRBV10-1	TRBJ2-3	TRBD2	NA	CASSEGTSRITDTQYF	TGCGCCAGCAGTGAGGGGACTAGCAGGATCACAGATACGCAGTATTTT
14	TRBV7-2	TRBJ1-5	NA	NA	CASSLKWVNQPQHF	TGTGCCAGCAGCTTAAAATGGGTGAATCAGCCCCAGCATTTT
13	TRBV7-2	TRBJ2-7	TRBD1	NA	CASSMGQGYEQYF	TGTGCCAGCAGCATGGGACAGGGCTACGAGCAGTACTTC
14	TRBV5-4	TRBJ2-7	NA	NA	CASSFNIGAYEQYF	TGTGCCAGCAGCTTCAATATCGGGGCCTACGAGCAGTACTTC
9	TRBV7-9	TRBJ2-2	NA	once	CASSSELFF	TGTGCCAGCAGCTCGGAGCTGTTTTTT
15	TRBV4-1	TRBJ2-7	NA	NA	CASSPSSVGVDEQYF	TGCGCCAGCAGCCCATCATCCGTGGGAGTAGACGAGCAGTACTTC
15	TRBV28	TRBJ2-5	TRBD2	NA	CASSWIAGFQETQYF	TGTGCCAGCAGTTGGATAGCGGGTTTCCAAGAGACCCAGTACTTC